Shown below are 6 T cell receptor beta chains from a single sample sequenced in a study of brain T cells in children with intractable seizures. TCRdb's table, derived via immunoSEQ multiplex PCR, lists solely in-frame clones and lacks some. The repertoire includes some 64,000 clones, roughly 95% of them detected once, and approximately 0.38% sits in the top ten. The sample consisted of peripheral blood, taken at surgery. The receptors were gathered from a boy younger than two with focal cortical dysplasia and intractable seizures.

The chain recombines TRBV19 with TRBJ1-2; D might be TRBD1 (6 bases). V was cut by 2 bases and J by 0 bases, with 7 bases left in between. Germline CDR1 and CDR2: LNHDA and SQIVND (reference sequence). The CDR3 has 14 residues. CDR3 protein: CASSIKGANYGYTF. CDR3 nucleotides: TGTGCCAGTAGTATAAAGGGGGCTAACTATGGCTACACCTTC.

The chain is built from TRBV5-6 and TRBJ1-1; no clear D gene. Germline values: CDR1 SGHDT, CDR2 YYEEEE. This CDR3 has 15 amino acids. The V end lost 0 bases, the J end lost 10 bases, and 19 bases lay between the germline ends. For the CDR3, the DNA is TGTGCCAGCAGCTTGGCGAATTATTACAGCCCGGGAGCTTTCTTT. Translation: CASSLANYYSPGAFF.

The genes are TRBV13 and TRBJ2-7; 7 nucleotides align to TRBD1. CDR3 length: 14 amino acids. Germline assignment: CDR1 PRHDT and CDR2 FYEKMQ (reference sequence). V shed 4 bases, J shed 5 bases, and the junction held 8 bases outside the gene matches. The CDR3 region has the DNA TGTGCCAGCAGCTCAATAAAACAGGGGAACGAGCAGTACTTC. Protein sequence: CASSSIKQGNEQYF.

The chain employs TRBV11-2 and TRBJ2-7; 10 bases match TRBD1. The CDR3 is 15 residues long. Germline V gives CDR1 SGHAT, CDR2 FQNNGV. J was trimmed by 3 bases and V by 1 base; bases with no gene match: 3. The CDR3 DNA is TGTGCCAGCAGCTTAGGGACAGGGGGGGGCTACGAGCAGTACTTC. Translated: CASSLGTGGGYEQYF. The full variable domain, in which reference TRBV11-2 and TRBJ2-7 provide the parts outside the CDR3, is EAGVAQSPRYKIIEKRQSVAFWCNPISGHATLYWYQQILGQGPKLLIQFQNNGVVDDSQLPKDRFSAERLKGVDSTLKIQPAKLEDSAVYLCASSLGTGGGYEQYFGPGTRLTVT.

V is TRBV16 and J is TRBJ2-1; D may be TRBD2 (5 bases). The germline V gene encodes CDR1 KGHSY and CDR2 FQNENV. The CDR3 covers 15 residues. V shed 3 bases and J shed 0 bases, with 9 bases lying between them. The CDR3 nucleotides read TGTGCCAGCAGCCAGTCGGGGAGCTCCTACAATGAGCAGTTCTTC. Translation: CASSQSGSSYNEQFF.

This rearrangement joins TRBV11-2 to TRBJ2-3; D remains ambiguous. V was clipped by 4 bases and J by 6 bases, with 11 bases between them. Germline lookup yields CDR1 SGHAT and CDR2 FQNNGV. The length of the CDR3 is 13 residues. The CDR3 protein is CASSSRVRDTQYF. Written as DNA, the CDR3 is TGTGCCAGCAGCTCCCGCGTTAGGGATACGCAGTATTTT.